One sample yielded the 20 T cell receptor beta chains listed below, sequenced in a study of T cell responses to AZD1222 COVID-19 vaccine. This table comes from immunoSEQ multiplex PCR, and its TCRdb copy is limited to in-frame clones, with some not included. The sample carries 80,000 to 100,000 clones, over 75% recorded once. Sequencing used peripheral blood, obtained 28 days after the second AZD1222 dose. The receptor set was obtained from an adult who received the AZD1222 COVID-19 vaccine.

The rearrangement joins TRBV9 to TRBJ2-1; TRBD2 aligns across 8 bases. Per the germline V gene, CDR1 is SGDLS and CDR2 is YYNGEE. Trimming removed 4 bases from V and 7 bases from J; junction bases left unmatched: 16. This CDR3 is built from 17 residues. CDR3 nucleotides: TGTGCCAGCAGCCCCCGAACAGGAGCGGGAGTCGGAAATGAGCAGTTCTTC. Translation gives CASSPRTGAGVGNEQFF.

The genes are TRBV5-4 and TRBJ2-5; 12 nucleotides agree with TRBD2. The germline gives CDR1 SGHNT, CDR2 YYREEE (reference sequence). The CDR3 covers 16 residues. V was pared by 2 bases and J by 4 bases, with 6 bases of the junction left unmatched. The CDR3 DNA reads TGTGCCAGCAGCTTAGGTCTAGCGGGAGGGGTAGAGACCCAGTACTTC. Translating gives CASSLGLAGGVETQYF.

The V gene is TRBV28, the J gene TRBJ1-1; D unclear. The CDR3 spans 13 residues. V was shortened by 8 bases and J by 1 base, with 11 bases between the two germline ends. Per germline, CDR1 MDHEN and CDR2 SYDVKM. The CDR3 loop is CASLPGANTEAFF. The CDR3, as DNA: TGTGCCAGCTTGCCAGGAGCGAACACTGAAGCTTTCTTT.

V and J are TRBV6-6 and TRBJ1-2; 8 bases match TRBD1. The V segment lost 2 bases and the J segment 1 base; nucleotides outside the gene matches: 6. The CDR3 consists of 16 residues. Germline values: CDR1 MNHNY, CDR2 SVGAGI (reference sequence). The CDR3 bases are TGTGCCAGCAGTTACCTGCAGGGGGCTAATAACTATGGCTACACCTTC. It is translated as CASSYLQGANNYGYTF.

This chain links TRBV18 with TRBJ1-6, with D uncertain. Germline V CDR1 and CDR2: KGHSH, LQKENI. This CDR3 has 15 residues. Trimming stripped 2 bases from V and 7 bases from J, with 12 bases between. CDR3 nucleotides: TGTGCCAGCTCACCAGCAACGGAAGTGAATTCACCCCTCCACTTT. Protein sequence: CASSPATEVNSPLHF.

V is TRBV5-1 and J is TRBJ2-7; TRBD1 is a possible D gene (6 bases). Trimming removed 0 bases at V and 6 bases at J, with 16 bases between. This CDR3 spans 15 amino acids. CDR1 SGHRS and CDR2 YFSETQ come from the germline V gene. In DNA, the CDR3 is TGCGCCAGCAGCTTGGCCCCAGGGGTGGCTAGCGAGCAGTACTTC. Its protein product is CASSLAPGVASEQYF.

The chain combines TRBV12-3 or TRBV12-4 with TRBJ1-3; D ambiguous. Trimming pared 3 bases from V and 4 bases from J, leaving 4 bases between. The CDR3 covers 12 residues. CDR3 sequence: CASSLGGNTIYF. The CDR3 bases are TGTGCCAGCAGTTTGGGAGGAAACACCATATATTTT.

The chain joins TRBV24-1 to TRBJ2-7; 7 nucleotides agree with TRBD1. The CDR3 has 14 residues. Germline CDR1 KGHDR, CDR2 SFDVKD. Unmatched junction bases numbered 7, after V lost 4 bases and J lost 5 bases. CDR3 in DNA: TGTGCCACCAGTGAGTCGACAGGGCGGGACGAGCAGTACTTC. This gives the protein CATSESTGRDEQYF.

The rearrangement uses TRBV7-2 and TRBJ2-7; 7 nucleotides line up with TRBD2. Germline V gives CDR1 SGHTA, CDR2 FQGNSA. The CDR3 loop spans 15 amino acids. V lost 4 bases, J lost 5 bases, and 11 bases stayed unmatched. CDR3 sequence reads: CASSSGSGGNDEQYF. The CDR3 DNA follows: TGTGCCAGCAGCTCAGGTTCGGGAGGTAACGACGAGCAGTACTTC.

There are a few counts of this clone. The chain links TRBV6-5 to TRBJ2-4; TRBD2 matches 9 bases. This CDR3 is 13 amino acids long. J gave up 8 bases and V 8 bases, and 7 bases lay outside the gene matches. Per germline, CDR1 MNHEY and CDR2 SVGAGI. In DNA form, the CDR3 reads TGTGCCAGCGGATCGGGACTAGCTTACATTCAGTACTTC. Translation gives CASGSGLAYIQYF.

This clone was detected a few times. CDR3 residues: CASRRAGGSYEQYF. Here the CDR3 DNA reads TGTGCCAGCAGGCGGGCAGGGGGAAGCTACGAGCAGTACTTC. The rearrangement uses TRBV28 and TRBJ2-7; 7 positions match TRBD1. The CDR3 loop spans 14 amino acids. Germline assignment: CDR1 MDHEN and CDR2 SYDVKM. The V segment lost 6 bases and the J segment 3 bases; nucleotides outside the gene matches: 8.

This rearrangement joins TRBV11-2 to TRBJ1-1; weak D call: TRBD1 (5 bases). V lost 5 bases to trimming and J lost 7 bases, with 17 bases between them. The CDR3 consists of 14 residues. Germline CDR1 SGHAT, CDR2 FQNNGV. The CDR3 here is CASSPSGAAHEAFF. As DNA, the CDR3 is TGTGCCAGCAGCCCTAGTGGGGCAGCTCATGAAGCTTTCTTT.

This clone was detected only once. The V and J genes are TRBV27 and TRBJ1-2; 12 positions agree with TRBD1. V trimming: 5 bases; J trimming: 8 bases; junction bases outside the gene matches: 6. The CDR3 is 14 residues long. Looked up from germline, CDR1 is MNHEY and CDR2 is SMNVEV (reference sequence). The CDR3 coding sequence is TGTGCCAGCAGTCCCCGGGACAGGGGGCGAGGCTACACCTTC. It encodes CASSPRDRGRGYTF.

This sequence joins TRBV4-2 and TRBJ2-1, with TRBD2 matching over 9 bases. Trimming removed 4 bases from V and 5 bases from J; junction bases left unmatched: 9. The germline gives CDR1 LGHNA, CDR2 YNFKEQ. The CDR3 consists of 16 residues. The CDR3, as DNA: TGTGCCAGCAGCCTTAAAGCGGGGGGACTAAACAATGAGCAGTTCTTC. Translated: CASSLKAGGLNNEQFF.

Only one count was recorded for this clone. The genes are TRBV7-8 and TRBJ1-1; D gene unclear. Germline CDR1 reads SGHVS; CDR2 reads FQNEAQ. This CDR3 has 13 amino acids. Trimming cost V 5 bases and J 3 bases, with 10 bases left between them. The CDR3 DNA follows: TGTGCCAGCAGCCTCGGGTTGGACACTGAAGCTTTCTTT. Its translation is CASSLGLDTEAFF.

V and J are TRBV4-3 and TRBJ1-4; the match to TRBD1 covers 9 bases. V gave up 0 bases and J gave up 7 bases; unmatched junction bases: 6. The germline CDR1 and CDR2 sequences are LGHNA and YSLEER. The CDR3 totals 16 residues. This chain's CDR3 is CASSQDLGTGSEKLFF. The CDR3 DNA reads as TGCGCCAGCAGCCAAGATCTAGGGACAGGGAGTGAAAAACTGTTTTTT.

This clone was recorded a few times. This chain joins TRBV10-1 and TRBJ2-2; tentative D call: TRBD2 (7 bases). CDR1 WNHNN and CDR2 SYGVQD come from the germline V gene (reference sequence). The V end was cut by 2 bases, the J end by 2 bases, with 15 bases between. CDR3 length: 17 amino acids. The CDR3: CASSEAKGGGNTGELFF. The CDR3 DNA reads as TGCGCCAGCAGTGAGGCGAAAGGCGGGGGCAACACCGGGGAGCTGTTTTTT.

Here the CDR3 reads CSVEDPLEKLFF. The CDR3 bases are TGCAGCGTTGAAGATCCGTTGGAAAAACTGTTTTTT. The chain couples TRBV29-1 to TRBJ1-4; D uncertain. Germline-derived CDR1 and CDR2 are SQVTM and ANQGSEA. V lost 0 bases and J lost 8, with 7 bases in between. CDR3 length equals 12 residues.

This rearrangement joins TRBV4-2 to TRBJ1-5; 7 nucleotides line up with TRBD1. V gave up 4 bases and J gave up 1 base; unmatched junction bases: 22. The germline V gene encodes CDR1 LGHNA and CDR2 YNFKEQ. The CDR3 runs to 21 residues. The CDR3 here is CASSRPPPRTGRRGSNQPQHF. In nucleotides, the CDR3 is TGTGCCAGCAGCCGACCCCCCCCTAGGACAGGCCGAAGGGGGAGCAATCAGCCCCAGCATTTT.

The gene calls are TRBV28 and TRBJ1-3, with 7 bases lining up with TRBD1. In germline, CDR1 is MDHEN, CDR2 SYDVKM. Trimming at V came to 10 bases and at J to 4 bases, leaving 7 bases not matched to a gene. The length of the CDR3 is 13 residues. For the CDR3, the DNA is TGTGCCATACGCCGGGGACAGGGAAACACCATATATTTT. As protein: CAIRRGQGNTIYF.